The 3 T cell receptor beta chains given below trace back to one sample, sequenced in a study of T-cell reconstitution after alpha-beta-depleted transplantation in children. The TCRbeta library incorporated unique molecular identifiers. TCRdb processed the PCR reads anew with MiXCR; each CDR3 protein has one entry. The sample has 81,000 or so distinct CDR3 sequences, 15% to 18% seen once. The sequences come from PBMCs, mostly from graft donor cells, collected 180 days after TCRalphabeta/CD19-depleted stem cell transplant. The receptors were sampled from a male patient between 2 and 10 years old who had a stem cell transplant for acute lymphoblastic leukemia, so the T cells may come from the graft donor.

This clonotype was observed a handful of times. This chain joins TRBV6-2 or TRBV6-3 and TRBJ1-2, with 7 bases lining up with TRBD1. The germline V gene has CDR1 MNHEY and CDR2 SVGEGT. This CDR3 comprises 16 residues. After removal of 6 bases from V and 4 bases from J, the junction contained 14 bases not matched to a gene. CDR3 amino acids: CASRLPGTDSAYGYTF. The CDR3 region has the DNA TGTGCCAGCAGATTACCCGGGACAGACAGCGCCTATGGCTACACCTTC.

On this clonotype: Compared with germline, one end of the junction differs, possibly owing to a read error. The chain links TRBV18 to TRBJ1-1; TRBD1 agrees at 11 bases. The V gene's germline CDR1 is KGHSH and CDR2 LQKENI. The CDR3 is 14 residues long. The CDR3 protein is CTSSRDRGDTEAFF. As DNA, the CDR3 is TGTACCAGCTCAAGGGACAGGGGGGACACTGAAGCTTTCTTT.

J is TRBJ2-1 and V is TRBV29-1; 12 bases agree with TRBD2. The CDR3 is 14 residues long. In germline, CDR1 is SQVTM, CDR2 ANQGSEA. Trimming cost V 8 bases and J 4 bases; bases outside gene matches: 6. The CDR3 bases are TGCAGCACCAGGACTAGCGGGGAGTACAATGAGCAGTTCTTC. It translates to CSTRTSGEYNEQFF.